This TCR beta chain is from a study of beta chain features in type 1 diabetes. Study results and caveats: Fewer junction insertions and more nucleotide deletions appeared in type 1 diabetes patients. Among patients with Type 1 diabetes, TCRB CDR3s were moderately but significantly shorter in every one of the four CD4+ subsets.

Of the isolated RNA, all was reverse transcribed, and so the sequenced material was expressed TCRB transcripts. Assay: immunoSEQ multiplex PCR; the TCRdb copy retains only in-frame clones and omits some. Of around 140,000 clones listed, about 9.7% were seen once; the top ten hold about 0.6%. Remarks on this clone: The antigen is unknown.

Trimming cost V 7 bases and J 5 bases, with 17 bases left between them. This CDR3 has 14 residues. CDR1 and CDR2 (germline): MNHNS, SASEGT. The collection from each donor was one heparinised blood draw averaging around 120 mL. The clonotype originates from a woman aged 35 to 49 in good health. The sequencing sample was made of central memory CD4+ T cells from blood. The chain uses TRBV6-1 and TRBJ1-1; TRBD1 might be the D (5 bases). The CDR3: CASNYQGGRTEAFF. The CDR3 bases are TGTGCCAGCAATTACCAGGGCGGAAGAACTGAAGCTTTCTTT.